The 12 T cell receptor beta chains reported below all come from one sample, sequenced in a study of CD8+ T cells in alopecia areata. The treatment is: oral pan-JAK inhibitor, 5-10 mg twice daily. Extracted RNA was reverse transcribed into cDNA, the sequencing template. Data came from immunoSEQ multiplex PCR; TCRdb stores just in-frame clones and leaves some out. The profile covers about 140,000 clones, with 82% appearing a single time and roughly 25% taken by the ten largest. Specimen: CD8+ T cells sorted from blood, collected at week 4, from a patient treated with tofacitinib. These receptor sequences come from a human donor with alopecia areata.

The chain is built from TRBV6-5 and TRBJ1-1; D uncertain. The V gene lost 4 bases and the J gene lost 1 base, with 13 bases spanning the gap. The CDR3 sequence is 15 residues long. Germline V gene lookup returns CDR1 MNHEY and CDR2 SVGAGI. The CDR3 here is CASSFGVWGNTEAFF. The DNA for the CDR3 is TGTGCCAGCAGTTTTGGGGTGTGGGGGAACACTGAAGCTTTCTTT.

This clone was counted a few times. The rearrangement joins TRBV29-1 to TRBJ2-3; D might be TRBD1 or TRBD2, each matching 5 bases. V lost 2 bases, J lost 14 bases, and 17 bases lay in between. The CDR3 spans 12 residues. The germline CDR1 and CDR2 sequences are SQVTM and ANQGSEA. The CDR3 DNA reads as TGCAGCGTTGAATATCGTCGGGACGAAGTGTATTTT. Its translation is CSVEYRRDEVYF.

This chain joins TRBV4-3 and TRBJ2-3, with D unclear. The CDR3 sequence is 17 residues long. CDR1 and CDR2 from the germline V gene are LGHNA and YSLEER. Trimming left V 0 bases short and J 2 bases short, with 15 bases between. CDR3 amino acids: CASSQDRADKITDTQYF. In nucleotides, the CDR3 is TGCGCCAGCAGCCAAGATCGGGCGGATAAAATCACAGATACGCAGTATTTT.

The genes are TRBV9 and TRBJ2-1; D is unclear. CDR3 length: 11 residues. Trimming removed 3 bases at V and 5 bases at J, with 3 bases between. The germline gives CDR1 SGDLS, CDR2 YYNGEE. The CDR3 here is CASSADNEQFF. CDR3 coding DNA: TGTGCCAGCAGCGCCGACAATGAGCAGTTCTTC.

The chain is built from TRBV6-1 and TRBJ2-5; D may be TRBD2 (6 bases). Trimming left V 6 bases short and J 3 bases short, with 17 bases between. The germline gives CDR1 MNHNS, CDR2 SASEGT. This CDR3 is built from 15 residues. CDR3 amino acids: CASREGRRGEETQYF. CDR3 coding DNA: TGTGCCAGCAGGGAGGGACGGCGAGGCGAAGAGACCCAGTACTTC.

This chain connects TRBV15 to TRBJ2-2; 7 bases fit TRBD2. The germline V gene has CDR1 LNHNV and CDR2 YYDKDF (reference sequence). With 2 bases clipped from V and 2 bases from J, the junction kept 5 bases outside the gene matches. The CDR3 length is 16 residues. CDR3 amino acids: CATSRSGGYNTGELFF. Written as DNA, the CDR3 is TGTGCCACCAGCAGATCCGGGGGGTACAACACCGGGGAGCTGTTTTTT.

J is TRBJ2-3 and V is TRBV4-2, with TRBD2 identical over 8 bases. The length of the CDR3 is 16 residues. Trimming at V came to 4 bases and at J to 2 bases, leaving 8 bases not matched to a gene. The germline V gene encodes CDR1 LGHNA and CDR2 YNFKEQ. The CDR3 reads CASSRTGLEFTDTQYF. CDR3 DNA: TGTGCCAGCAGCCGCACGGGACTAGAGTTCACAGATACGCAGTATTTT.

This rearrangement joins TRBV6-1 to TRBJ2-7, with D tentatively TRBD1 (6 bases). Trimming cost V 3 bases and J 2 bases, with 11 bases left between them. The CDR3 sequence is 14 residues long. Looked up from germline, CDR1 is MNHNS and CDR2 is SASEGT. Here the CDR3 DNA reads TGTGCCAGCAGTGAGGTCAGGGGAGCCTACGAGCAGTACTTC. Translated, it gives CASSEVRGAYEQYF.

The chain has TRBV6-5 and TRBJ2-7; tentatively, D is TRBD1 or TRBD2 (5 bases each). Germline V gene sequence: CDR1 MNHEY, CDR2 SVGAGI. The V end lost 5 bases, the J end lost 4 bases, and 15 bases lay between the germline ends. This CDR3 has 14 residues. CDR3 loop: CASSGDPLGYEQYF. The CDR3 bases are TGTGCCAGCAGTGGGGACCCCCTGGGGTACGAGCAGTACTTC.

The V and J genes are TRBV9 and TRBJ1-1; D remains ambiguous. Trimming took off 1 base at V and 0 bases at J, with 10 bases between the two ends. The CDR3 sequence is 15 residues long. CDR1 is SGDLS and CDR2 is YYNGEE in the germline V gene. The CDR3 DNA reads TGTGCCAGCAGCGTATTTGGGGAAATGAACACTGAAGCTTTCTTT. Its protein is CASSVFGEMNTEAFF.

The V call is TRBV6-5, the J call TRBJ1-1; D is possibly TRBD1 (6 bases). This CDR3 spans 12 amino acids. Germline V gene lookup returns CDR1 MNHEY and CDR2 SVGAGI. Trimming took off 5 bases at V and 8 bases at J, with 12 bases between the two ends. The CDR3 nucleotides read TGTGCCAGCAGTAGGGGGGGTATGGAAGCTTTCTTT. Translating gives CASSRGGMEAFF.

The chain uses TRBV7-9 and TRBJ1-2; 8 nucleotides match TRBD1. Germline assignment: CDR1 SEHNR and CDR2 FQNEAQ (reference sequence). The J segment lost 4 bases and the V segment lost 2 bases, leaving 18 bases of the junction unmatched. This CDR3 contains 19 residues. CDR3: CASSLTTLPDRGAGYGYTF. In DNA, the CDR3 is TGTGCCAGCAGCTTAACAACATTACCCGACAGGGGAGCAGGCTATGGCTACACCTTC.